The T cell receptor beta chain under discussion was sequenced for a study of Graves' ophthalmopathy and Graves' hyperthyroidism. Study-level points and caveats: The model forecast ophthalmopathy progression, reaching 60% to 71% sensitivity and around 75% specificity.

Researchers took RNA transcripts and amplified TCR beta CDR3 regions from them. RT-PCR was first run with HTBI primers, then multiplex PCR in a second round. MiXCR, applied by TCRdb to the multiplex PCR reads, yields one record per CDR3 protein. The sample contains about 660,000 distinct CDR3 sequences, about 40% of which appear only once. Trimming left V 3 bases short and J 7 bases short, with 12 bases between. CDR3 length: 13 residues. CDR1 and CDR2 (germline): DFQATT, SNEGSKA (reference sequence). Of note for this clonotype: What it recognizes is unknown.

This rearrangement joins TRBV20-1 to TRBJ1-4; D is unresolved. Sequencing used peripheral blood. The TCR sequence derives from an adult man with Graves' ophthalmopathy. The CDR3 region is CSARVPGSEKLFF. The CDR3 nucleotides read TGCAGTGCTAGGGTTCCGGGCAGTGAAAAACTGTTTTTT.